This T cell receptor (beta chain) was obtained from a study of cytomegalovirus exposure and HLA in healthy donors. With 60 Vbeta and 13 Jbeta primers, the PCR was carried out. Measured with immunoSEQ multiplex PCR; TCRdb has only the in-frame clones, and not every one. The sample lists about 110,000 clones, around 80% occurring once. From germline, CDR1 is LGHNA and CDR2 YNFKEQ. CDR3 length: 16 amino acids. V was shortened by 0 bases and J by 4 bases, with 15 bases between the two germline ends. The chain couples TRBV4-2 to TRBJ2-5; perhaps TRBD2 as D (5 bases). This receptor was taken from a man aged 25-45 years in good health and CMV-seropositive. The sequenced sample was PBMCs. The CDR3 region is CASSQDGTGSGETQYF. The CDR3 DNA is TGTGCCAGCAGCCAAGATGGAACGGGGAGCGGAGAGACCCAGTACTTC.